One TCR beta chain is described in this entry. Which antigen it targets is not known. There are no base qualities to consult, and no much larger clone falls within one base. Its CDR3 holds 14 amino acids, cysteine through phenylalanine. The read is trimmed to its CDR3 DNA, 42 bases read in frame from base 1. The germline V gene (reference sequence) supplies CDR1 MNHEY and CDR2 SMNVEV. V and J lose 3 bases and 2 bases, and a span of 8 bases separates them. This sample was taken from a study of T cells after yellow fever vaccination (dated by TCRdb to between 2019 and 2020). Describing the broader study: Libraries from fractions with low cell numbers were prepared with the SMART-Seq v4 Ultra Low Input RNA kit. To follow T-cell clones before and after primary and booster YFV17D yellow fever vaccination, bulk TCR alpha and beta repertoires were sequenced over time. Two healthy male donors, one aged 18 to 30 and one aged 30 to 40 years, were included in the cohort. Blood was drawn at multiple timepoints before and after primary and secondary immunization, with bulk PBMC replicates and cell subsets isolated.

What the authors observed across the whole study: After the booster, most of the clones that had expanded following primary vaccination were detected again (roughly 97% of CD4 and 80% to 90% of CD8), which suggests that memory was broadly maintained. The secondary T-cell response was found to be weaker but faster than the primary response, with a peak reached on day 5 rather than on day 15. FACS-sorted repertoires could contain abundant contaminating clonotypes from the bulk population, so computational filtering was required. Because the study included only a couple of donors, the extent to which the findings can be generalized is limited. A small share of clonotypes was detected in both CD4 and CD8 compartments, with the overlap likely arising from convergent recombination.

Synthesis of TCR cDNA relied on 5'RACE template switching, a step that introduced a universal primer site along with unique molecular identifiers. cDNA synthesis was primed from both the TCR alpha and TCR beta constant segments. Library amplification involved two PCR steps, and the second step added sample barcodes and sequencing adapters. Sequencing of the libraries was done on either Illumina HiSeq 2500 (2x100 bp) or NovaSeq (2x150 bp). In the source study's methods: MIGEC handled demultiplexing of reads and collapsing into UMI consensus sequences, while MiXCR performed V(D)J alignment. Clonotypes responding to the vaccine were identified with edgeR on replicate PBMC samples, with the criteria of FDR below 0.01 and a log2 fold change above 5 up to day 15. Each bulk clonotype was labeled CD4 or CD8 based on which sequenced repertoire, CD4 or CD8, contained the clonotype at higher abundance. The public reads were reprocessed in TCRdb via fastp at Q25 and MiXCR, keeping in-frame beta chains. Each entry merges the rows of one CDR3 protein and shows their most common DNA and genes. TCRdb's processing, not the authors' own work, is the source of the V and J calls. The sample table contains nearly 550,000 distinct CDR3 sequences; only one count was recorded for roughly 19% of them. The top ten clones comprise roughly an eighth of the sample.

The sample's treatment or condition label is to be understood as: live attenuated yellow fever vaccine strain. Two biological replicates of bulk PBMCs were collected at each blood-draw timepoint. A standard Ficoll-Paque protocol was used to isolate PBMCs from peripheral blood. TriZol was used to extract RNA from bulk PBMCs, from CD4 and CD8 fractions, and from dextramer-positive and dextramer-negative fractions. The sequence was collected from a man aged 25 to 40 who received the YFV17D yellow fever vaccine. The V gene is TRBV27 and the J gene is TRBJ2-1; the D segment may tentatively be TRBD1 or TRBD2, each giving 5 matched bases. The sample was PBMCs, taken 15 days after the yellow fever booster vaccination. The bases are TGTGCCAGCAGTTTTCCGGGACCCTACAATGAGCAGTTCTTC. The resulting protein is CASSFPGPYNEQFF.